These T cell receptor beta chains were read from a single sample in a study of metastatic and nonmetastatic thyroid tumors. From the PCR reads, TCRdb re-called clones with MiXCR. Here the sample spans about 70,000 clones, roughly 18% being singletons. Sequenced sample: blood. Every receptor here comes from a female donor with papillary thyroid cancer or a benign thyroid nodule (not recorded which). Some clones in this sample may be carry-over from other donors' samples. The CDR3 runs from the conserved cysteine through the conserved F or W. The D gene is left open where the match is weak. The listing skips clone size in some rows; elsewhere it reads once, few, many or a size class.

>TRBJ1-1|TRBV24-1|TRBD1|many
CATSDPGQGRTEAFF
TGTGCCACCAGTGACCCGGGACAGGGAAGAACTGAAGCTTTCTTT
>TRBJ1-4|TRBV30|NA|many
CAWSYGTSNEKLFF
TGTGCCTGGAGTTACGGAACAAGCAATGAAAAACTGTTTTTT
>TRBJ2-7|TRBV6-1|NA|NA
CASSDRAWIYEQYF
TGTGCCAGCAGTGACAGGGCTTGGATCTACGAGCAGTACTTC
>TRBJ1-4|TRBV9|NA|many
CASSTGDSNEKLFF
TGTGCCAGCAGCACGGGGGACTCTAATGAAAAACTGTTTTTT
>TRBJ2-3|TRBV14|NA|many
CASRQGADTQYF
TGTGCCAGCAGACAGGGCGCAGATACGCAGTATTTT
>TRBJ1-1|TRBV11-2|NA|many
CASSSQTGNTEAFF
TGTGCCAGCAGCTCGCAGACAGGGAACACTGAAGCTTTCTTT
>TRBJ2-1|TRBV5-1|TRBD2|NA
CASSPGLSGGGQFF
TGCGCCAGCAGCCCCGGACTATCGGGAGGAGGGCAGTTCTTC
>TRBJ1-2|TRBV27|NA|few
CASSLGRDDYGYTF
TGTGCCAGCAGTTTGGGCAGGGACGACTATGGCTACACCTTC
>TRBJ1-2|TRBV3-1|TRBD1|many
CASRKDRAGGYTF
TGTGCCAGCAGGAAGGACAGGGCGGGCGGCTACACCTTC
>TRBJ1-5|TRBV4-1|TRBD1|many
CASSQWFDRGNQPQHF
TGCGCCAGCAGCCAATGGTTTGACAGGGGCAATCAGCCCCAGCATTTT
>TRBJ2-7|TRBV11-3|NA|NA
CASSLGTGGGYEQYF
TGTGCCAGCAGCTTAGGAACAGGAGGGGGCTACGAGCAGTACTTC
>TRBJ1-2|TRBV5-5|TRBD1|many
CASSRQGGNYGYTF
TGTGCCAGCAGCCGACAGGGAGGAAACTATGGCTACACCTTC
>TRBJ2-3|TRBV14|TRBD2|many
CASSRGLDTDTQYF
TGTGCCAGCAGCCGTGGACTAGACACAGATACGCAGTATTTT
>TRBJ1-5|TRBV24-1|NA|many
CATSEGTSNQPQHF
TGTGCCACCAGTGAGGGTACTAGCAATCAGCCCCAGCATTTT
>TRBJ2-5|TRBV4-1|NA|many
CASSQLRGVETQYF
TGCGCCAGCAGCCAATTGAGAGGGGTAGAGACCCAGTACTTC
>TRBJ2-7|TRBV7-9|NA|few
CASSLVDYEQYF
TGTGCCAGCAGCTTAGTAGACTACGAGCAGTACTTC
>TRBJ1-2|TRBV6-5|NA|many
CASSYSRRRDGYTF
TGTGCCAGCAGTTACTCTCGGAGGAGGGATGGCTACACCTTC
>TRBJ1-5|TRBV27|NA|many
CASSPQLANQPQHF
TGTGCCAGCAGTCCACAGTTAGCAAATCAGCCCCAGCATTTT
>TRBJ1-5|TRBV30|NA|few
CAWSVAGNQPQHF
TGTGCCTGGAGTGTCGCAGGTAATCAGCCCCAGCATTTT
>TRBJ1-1|TRBV12-3/TRBV12-4|NA|many
CASNRAGEAFF
TGTGCCAGCAATCGGGCCGGTGAAGCTTTCTTT
>TRBJ2-2|TRBV27|TRBD2|NA
CASRIPAGVTGELFF
TGTGCCAGCAGGATACCAGCGGGAGTCACCGGTGAGCTGTTTTTT
>TRBJ1-5|TRBV6-1|NA|many
CASSQGLGQPQHF
TGTGCCAGCAGCCAGGGATTGGGCCAGCCCCAGCATTTT
>TRBJ2-5|TRBV3-1|TRBD2|many
CASSQEALAGGSGETQYF
TGTGCCAGCAGCCAAGAAGCACTAGCGGGAGGGTCAGGGGAGACCCAGTACTTC
>TRBJ1-5|TRBV6-1|NA|few
CASSVGVEQPQHF
TGTGCCAGCAGCGTGGGGGTGGAACAGCCCCAGCATTTT
>TRBJ2-1|TRBV29-1|TRBD2|many
CSHLAGDEQFF
TGCAGCCATTTAGCGGGCGATGAGCAGTTCTTC
>TRBJ2-7|TRBV27|TRBD2|many
CASRMAGVSYEQYF
TGTGCCAGCAGAATGGCGGGGGTCTCCTACGAGCAGTACTTC
>TRBJ1-2|TRBV20-1|NA|many
CSARDPWGPNYGYTF
TGCAGTGCTAGAGACCCCTGGGGACCCAACTATGGCTACACCTTC
>TRBJ2-7|TRBV20-1|NA|NA
CSAQLVAWGVTGAQYF
TGCAGTGCCCAATTAGTCGCGTGGGGGGTCACGGGAGCGCAGTACTTC
>TRBJ2-7|TRBV12-3/TRBV12-4|NA|many
CASSSLSYEQYF
TGTGCCAGCAGTTCCCTATCCTACGAGCAGTACTTC
>TRBJ2-2|TRBV20-1|NA|many
CSAPGRLNTGELFF
TGCAGTGCTCCCGGGAGATTGAACACCGGGGAGCTGTTTTTT
>TRBJ2-3|TRBV9|TRBD2|many
CASTLNLAGDTDTQYF
TGTGCCAGCACCCTAAACCTAGCGGGAGATACAGATACGCAGTATTTT
>TRBJ1-3|TRBV30|NA|NA
CAWNRGSSGNTIYF
TGTGCCTGGAATCGCGGCTCCTCTGGAAACACCATATATTTT
>TRBJ1-3|TRBV28|TRBD1|NA
CASRRDWTGGNTIYF
TGTGCCAGCAGGAGAGACTGGACAGGGGGTAACACCATATATTTT
>TRBJ2-1|TRBV20-1|NA|many
CSLTSRRISFNEQFF
TGCAGTCTTACATCCCGACGGATCTCCTTCAATGAGCAGTTCTTC
>TRBJ1-1|TRBV30|TRBD1|many
CAWSQGASGTEAFF
TGTGCCTGGAGCCAGGGGGCATCGGGTACTGAAGCTTTCTTT
>TRBJ1-6|TRBV3-1|NA|many
CASSQGRGGSPLHF
TGTGCCAGCAGCCAAGGCAGGGGAGGTTCACCCCTCCACTTT
>TRBJ1-3|TRBV6-2/TRBV6-3|NA|few
CASSYGETSGNTIYF
TGTGCCAGCAGTTACGGGGAGACCTCTGGAAACACCATATATTTT
>TRBJ2-7|TRBV10-2|TRBD2|NA
CASSERRLGGSSYEQYF
TGCGCCAGCAGTGAGCGCAGGTTGGGAGGGAGCTCCTACGAGCAGTACTTC
>TRBJ1-2|TRBV20-1|NA|many
CSARVQHKYSSYGYTF
TGCAGTGCTAGAGTTCAACATAAGTACAGCTCCTATGGCTACACCTTC
>TRBJ2-3|TRBV29-1|TRBD2|few
CSFDPTSGRALDTQYF
TGCAGCTTTGACCCTACGAGCGGGAGGGCCTTAGATACGCAGTATTTT
>TRBJ2-1|TRBV6-1|NA|many
CASMPTMGPYNEQFF
TGTGCCAGCATGCCGACGATGGGTCCTTACAATGAGCAGTTCTTC
>TRBJ2-1|TRBV20-1|NA|NA
CSASLLSGPSYNEQFF
TGCAGTGCTTCCCTTCTGAGCGGACCCTCCTACAATGAGCAGTTCTTC
>TRBJ2-7|TRBV5-6|NA|NA
CASSLFQGISYEQYF
TGTGCCAGCAGCTTGTTCCAGGGGATAAGCTACGAGCAGTACTTC
>TRBJ1-5|TRBV2|NA|many
CASARGISNQPQHF
TGTGCCAGTGCTCGGGGGATCAGCAATCAGCCCCAGCATTTT
>TRBJ1-5|TRBV6-1|NA|few
CSSRAGGSNHPQHF
TGTTCCAGCAGGGCCGGGGGCAGCAATCATCCCCAGCATTTT
>TRBJ2-7|TRBV20-1|NA|once
CSARPRETWSIYEQYF
TGCAGTGCCAGACCACGGGAGACATGGTCGATCTACGAGCAGTACTTC
>TRBJ2-2|TRBV6-1|NA|many
CASSQGPQGGELFF
TGTGCCAGCAGTCAAGGACCCCAGGGCGGGGAGCTGTTTTTT
>TRBJ2-1|TRBV5-1|NA|many
CASSLEAAGNEQFF
TGCGCCAGCAGCTTGGAAGCGGCGGGCAATGAGCAGTTCTTC
>TRBJ2-3|TRBV27|NA|many
CASGRPMGTQYF
TGTGCCAGCGGCCGTCCCATGGGTACGCAGTATTTT
>TRBJ1-5|TRBV6-1|NA|NA
CASSVGHLLQPQHF
TGTGCCAGCAGTGTGGGACACTTGCTTCAGCCCCAGCATTTT
>TRBJ1-2|TRBV28|TRBD1|many
CASSWEYSTGGFGYTF
TGTGCCAGCAGTTGGGAATATTCGACAGGGGGCTTTGGCTACACCTTC
>TRBJ2-7|TRBV10-1|NA|many
CASSEVHSYEQYF
TGCGCCAGCAGTGAGGTTCACTCCTACGAGCAGTACTTC
>TRBJ2-1|TRBV4-2|NA|NA
CASSQMHRHTNNEQFF
TGTGCCAGCAGCCAGATGCACCGCCACACCAACAATGAGCAGTTCTTC
>TRBJ2-1|TRBV4-1|NA|many
CASSQGRGEQFF
TGCGCCAGCAGCCAAGGGAGAGGTGAGCAGTTCTTC